The entry below describes one T cell receptor (beta chain). The data were obtained in a study of T-cell reconstitution after alpha-beta-depleted transplantation in children. The J segment lost 4 bases and the V segment lost 6 bases, leaving 5 bases of the junction unmatched. CDR3 length: 14 residues. The germline CDR1 and CDR2 sequences are SQVTM and ANQGSEA. The TCRbeta library incorporated unique molecular identifiers. TCRdb ran MiXCR on the PCR reads and lists one entry per CDR3 protein. The data show about 610,000 distinct CDR3 sequences, about 10% seen once. V usage is TRBV29-1 and J usage is TRBJ2-1, with 11 bases lining up with TRBD2. The TCR comes from a human donor who donated a stem cell graft to a child with acute myeloid leukemia. The specimen was PBMCs from the stem cell graft donor, collected from the stem cell graft. The CDR3 here is CSVGGLAVYNEQFF. The CDR3 DNA reads TGCAGCGTGGGGGGACTAGCGGTGTACAATGAGCAGTTCTTC.